The subject of this entry is one T cell receptor beta chain. Amplification of TCR beta CDR3 regions was performed using RNA transcripts as template. Initially, a first-round RT-PCR of the TCR CDR3 employed the HTBI primer set. TCRdb processed the multiplex PCR reads anew with MiXCR; each CDR3 protein has one entry. The sample lists roughly 200,000 distinct CDR3 sequences; 18% were seen once. This specimen belongs to a study of T cells in Graves' hyperthyroidism and ophthalmopathy. Study-wide context: The authors collected peripheral blood at initial diagnosis, before any treatment.

Germline V gene lookup returns CDR1 SGHTA and CDR2 FQGNSA. V was pared by 6 bases and J by 0 bases, with 14 bases between. The CDR3 extends over 15 amino acids. Diagnoses were made from clinical symptoms, serum measures (thyroxine and TRAb), thyroid ultrasound and orbital computed tomography. The chain joins TRBV7-2 to TRBJ2-5, with unresolved D. This clonotype was obtained from a middle-aged man with Graves' hyperthyroidism. Material for sequencing was blood. This CDR3 reads CASSPTANYQETQYF. The CDR3 DNA follows: TGTGCCAGCAGTCCTACGGCCAACTACCAAGAGACCCAGTACTTC.